These T cell receptor beta chains were read from a single sample in a study of beta chain features in type 1 diabetes. The table came from immunoSEQ multiplex PCR; TCRdb's copy has only in-frame clones and leaves some out. The data contain 250,000 to 300,000 clones, approximately 25% of them singletons. The sequenced material came from naive CD4+ T cells from blood. These receptors were collected from a woman in her twenties or thirties with type 1 diabetes. Both conserved end residues are trimmed from each CDR3. The listing skips clone size in some rows; elsewhere it reads once, few, many or a size class.

>TRBV2|.
ASSEGQAGNQPQH
>TRBV4-1|.
ASSPDRVNVGYT
>TRBV4-1|.
ASSQADDSLEQY
>TRBV6-1|.
ASSEGTGGETQY
>TRBV5-1|.
ASSSSGTTYEQY
>TRBV2|.
ASGTGQFQPQH
>TRBV13|.
ASSPSTVPGTDTQY
>TRBV11-2|few
ASSAPGTGDFEAF
>TRBV7-3|few
ASSSAGSTDTQY
>TRBV5-1|.
ASSLGGMGTGELF
>TRBV5-1|.
ASSLGEHNEQF
>TRBV29-1|.
SASTGNTEAF
>TRBV6-5|.
ASSYSRSSDEQY
>TRBV5-1|few
ASSLGQGSTDTQY
>TRBV19|few
ASRKPVFEGTTNEKLF
>TRBV18|.
ASSPLPTNTEAF
>TRBV5-6|.
ASSLGFGTSGNEQF
>TRBV5-1|.
ASRRQGPNEQF
>TRBV4-1|few
ASSQGSISNQPQH
>TRBV29-1|.
SVLGLPETQY
>TRBV7-9|few
ASSFEQALGYT
>TRBV7-2|.
ASSLGDSFYEQY
>TRBV18|.
ASSPPGTSGTGEQY
>TRBV18|.
ASSPYEAGEYNEQF
>TRBV7-9|few
ASSLWQNEQF
>TRBV18|.
ASSPWAQETQY
>TRBV11-2|few
ASPVWNTGELF
>TRBV5-1|.
ASSLAGTSGTNEQF
>TRBV5-1|.
ASSFGTGSDTQY
>TRBV4-1|.
ASSQEISGPYEQY
>TRBV9|few
ASSVRGGQAPVAEQF
>TRBV9|.
ASSVGQGVYYGYT
>TRBV4-2|few
ASSQDRSYSNQPQH